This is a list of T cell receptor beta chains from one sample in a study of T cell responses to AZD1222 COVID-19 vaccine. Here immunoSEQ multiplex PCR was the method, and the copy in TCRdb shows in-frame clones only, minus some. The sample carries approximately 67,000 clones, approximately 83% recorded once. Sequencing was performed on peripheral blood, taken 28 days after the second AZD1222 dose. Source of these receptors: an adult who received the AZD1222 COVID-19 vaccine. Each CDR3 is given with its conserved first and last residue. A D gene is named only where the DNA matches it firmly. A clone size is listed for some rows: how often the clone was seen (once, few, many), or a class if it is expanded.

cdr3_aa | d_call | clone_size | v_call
CASTPEGGAGTDTQYF | - | - | TRBV9
CASSNTSNQPQHF | - | once | TRBV13
CASSFWTGPTGELFF | TRBD1 | - | TRBV7-9
CASRGDRGAGNTIYF | TRBD1 | - | TRBV25-1
CASSQDERGEQYF | - | few | TRBV4-2
CASTLLTLREVDGYTF | - | few | TRBV7-2
CATDRGLNTEAFF | - | - | TRBV12-3/TRBV12-4
CASSIGAARETQYF | - | - | TRBV19
CASSQEWGDNYGYTF | - | - | TRBV4-3
CASSRQTGMWTEAFF | TRBD1 | - | TRBV7-2
CASSAQTSGVTGELFF | TRBD2 | - | TRBV13
CATATGGRNNEQFF | TRBD1 | - | TRBV24-1
CATSDLRRGQGEQYF | - | - | TRBV24-1
CASSLSSGGAYNEQFF | TRBD2 | - | TRBV27
CASSLRTSGGVNEQFF | TRBD2 | - | TRBV4-1
CASIITGSTEAFF | - | - | TRBV6-5
CASRARAASYEQYF | - | once | TRBV5-6
CASSFKQDMGTEAFF | - | - | TRBV5-1
CASSLGQGAYEQFF | TRBD1 | - | TRBV9
CASNWGGRAQETQYF | TRBD2 | - | TRBV2
CATSRDGPGRIDYGYTF | - | few | TRBV15
CASSLYGAANTGELFF | - | - | TRBV7-6
CASSYVGQTTNEKLFF | - | - | TRBV6-5